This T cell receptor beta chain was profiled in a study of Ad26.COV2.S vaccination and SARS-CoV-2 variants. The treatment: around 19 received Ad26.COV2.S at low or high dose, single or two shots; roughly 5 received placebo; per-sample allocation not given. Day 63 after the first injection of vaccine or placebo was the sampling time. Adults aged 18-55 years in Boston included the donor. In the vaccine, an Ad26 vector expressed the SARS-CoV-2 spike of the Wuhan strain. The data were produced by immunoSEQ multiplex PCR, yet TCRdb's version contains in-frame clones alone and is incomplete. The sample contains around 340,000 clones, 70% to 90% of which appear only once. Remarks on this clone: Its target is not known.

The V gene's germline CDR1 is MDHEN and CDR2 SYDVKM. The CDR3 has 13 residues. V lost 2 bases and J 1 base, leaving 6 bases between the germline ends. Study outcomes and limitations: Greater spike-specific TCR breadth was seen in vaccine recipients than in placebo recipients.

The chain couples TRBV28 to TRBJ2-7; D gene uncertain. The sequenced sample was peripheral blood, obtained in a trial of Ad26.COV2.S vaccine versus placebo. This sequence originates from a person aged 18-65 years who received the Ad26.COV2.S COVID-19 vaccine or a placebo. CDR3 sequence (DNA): TGTGCCAGCAGTTTAAGGCCATCCTACGAGCAGTACTTC. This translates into CASSLRPSYEQYF.